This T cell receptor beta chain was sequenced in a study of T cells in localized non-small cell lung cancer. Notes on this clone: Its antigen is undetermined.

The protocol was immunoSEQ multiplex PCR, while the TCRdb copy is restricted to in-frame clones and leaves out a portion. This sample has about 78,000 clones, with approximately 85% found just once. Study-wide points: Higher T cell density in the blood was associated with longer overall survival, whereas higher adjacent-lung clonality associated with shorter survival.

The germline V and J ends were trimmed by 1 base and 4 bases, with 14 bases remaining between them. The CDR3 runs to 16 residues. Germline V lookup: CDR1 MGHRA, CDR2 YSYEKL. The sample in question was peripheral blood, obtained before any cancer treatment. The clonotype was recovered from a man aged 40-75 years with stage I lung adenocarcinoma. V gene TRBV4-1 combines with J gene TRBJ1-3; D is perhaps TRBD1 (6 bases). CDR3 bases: TGCGCCAGCAGCCAAGTGCAACAGGGTATCGGAAACACCATATATTTT. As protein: CASSQVQQGIGNTIYF.